The rows below give T cell receptor beta chains drawn from one sample of a study of T cells in Graves' hyperthyroidism and ophthalmopathy. TCRdb re-called the multiplex PCR reads through MiXCR, storing one row per CDR3 protein. Of roughly 250,000 distinct CDR3 sequences listed, just over 14% are singletons. Sequenced material: blood. These receptors were taken from a woman in her thirties or forties with Graves' hyperthyroidism that later progressed to Graves' ophthalmopathy. Each CDR3 is given with its conserved first and last residue. The D gene is left open where the match is weak. Clone size, where shown, is once, few, many, or a class for clones that have expanded.

clone size	CDR3 length	D gene	V gene	J gene	CDR3 DNA	CDR3 protein
.	15	.	TRBV27	TRBJ2-7	TGTGCCAGCAGTTTGTCAGGGGACGGCCCCTACGAGCAGTACTTC	CASSLSGDGPYEQYF
many	14	TRBD1	TRBV19	TRBJ2-5	TGTGCCAGTAGTAAGAACAGGGGGCCGGAGACCCAGTACTTC	CASSKNRGPETQYF
many	15	.	TRBV27	TRBJ2-5	TGTGCCAGCAGCCCCACCCAGGGGTTCGGAGAGACCCAGTACTTC	CASSPTQGFGETQYF
many	15	.	TRBV28	TRBJ2-6	TGTGCCAGCAGACCACAGGGCTCTGGGGCCAACGTCCTGACTTTC	CASRPQGSGANVLTF
many	15	.	TRBV18	TRBJ2-1	TGTGCCAGCTCACGTATCGGGGACGGCTACAATGAGCAGTTCTTC	CASSRIGDGYNEQFF
.	15	TRBD1	TRBV24-1	TRBJ2-5	TGTGCCACCAGTGACCCGGGACAGGGGTCAGAGACCCAGTACTTC	CATSDPGQGSETQYF
many	16	.	TRBV24-1	TRBJ2-2	TGTGCCACCAGGTCCTGGAGTGAAACGAACACCGGGGAGCTGTTTTTT	CATRSWSETNTGELFF
many	17	.	TRBV28	TRBJ1-5	TGTGCCAGCAGTCAAGGGGTGTACGGCGATAGCAATCAGCCCCAGCATTTT	CASSQGVYGDSNQPQHF
many	14	.	TRBV7-8	TRBJ2-3	TGTGCCAGCAGCGACAGGGCGGGGACAGATACGCAGTATTTT	CASSDRAGTDTQYF
many	13	.	TRBV3-1	TRBJ1-2	TGTGCCAGCAGCCAAGACGTCGGCTATGGCTACACCTTC	CASSQDVGYGYTF
many	15	TRBD2	TRBV28	TRBJ2-7	TGTGCCAGCAGTTTTGTGGGGACTAGGTGGGTACAGCAGTACTTC	CASSFVGTRWVQQYF
.	13	.	TRBV20-1	TRBJ1-2	TGCAGTGCTCCCTACAGGGTTGACTATGGCTACACCTTC	CSAPYRVDYGYTF
many	15	TRBD1	TRBV6-1	TRBJ2-7	TGTGCCAGCAGTTCCCGGGACAGGGACTCCTACGAGCAGTACTTC	CASSSRDRDSYEQYF
many	14	TRBD1	TRBV28	TRBJ2-1	TGTGCCAGCAGTTCGGGGACAGGGAAGAATGAGCAGTTCTTC	CASSSGTGKNEQFF
.	15	.	TRBV2	TRBJ2-5	TGTGCCAGCATTCTCGAGGGGGGGGCGGGAGAGACCCAGTACTTC	CASILEGGAGETQYF
many	12	.	TRBV2	TRBJ1-6	TGTGCCAGCGGCCGGCTGGATTCACCCCTCCACTTT	CASGRLDSPLHF
few	12	.	TRBV7-9	TRBJ2-7	TGTGCCACCTCCGTGCGGGGCTACGAGCAGTACTTC	CATSVRGYEQYF
many	14	.	TRBV3-1	TRBJ2-5	TGTGCCAGCAGCCTACTAGCTGGGGAAGAGACCCAGTACTTC	CASSLLAGEETQYF
medium-sized	12	.	TRBV28	TRBJ2-7	TGTGCCATCCTTGGGGCTGGCTACGAGCAGTACTTC	CAILGAGYEQYF
many	14	.	TRBV20-1	TRBJ2-7	TGCAGTGCTAGAGTCACAGGGTTGGCCTACGAGCAGTACTTC	CSARVTGLAYEQYF
many	13	.	TRBV19	TRBJ1-1	TGTGCCAGTAGTACCAGGCCGAACACTGAAGCTTTCTTT	CASSTRPNTEAFF
.	20	TRBD2	TRBV4-1	TRBJ2-2	TGCGCCAGCAGCCGACTTGGGAAACTAGCGGGAGGGATGAACACCGGGGAGCTGTTTTTT	CASSRLGKLAGGMNTGELFF
many	15	TRBD1	TRBV4-1	TRBJ2-7	TGCGCCAGCAGCCAAGAATGGCAGGGGGTGTACGAGCAGTACTTC	CASSQEWQGVYEQYF
.	19	TRBD2	TRBV20-1	TRBJ2-1	TGCAGTGCTAGGGGCAGGCTCGGGGGCGGGAGGGCCACTTACAATGAGCAGTTCTTC	CSARGRLGGGRATYNEQFF
many	13	.	TRBV27	TRBJ2-5	TGTGCCAGCAGTTTAGGGAGAGGAGAGACCCAGTACTTC	CASSLGRGETQYF
.	13	.	TRBV5-1	TRBJ1-1	TGCGCCAGCAGCTTGGCAGGTCGCACTGAAGCTTTCTTT	CASSLAGRTEAFF
many	14	TRBD1	TRBV6-1	TRBJ2-5	TGTGCCAGCAGTGGAGGACAGGAGGTGGAGACCCAGTACTTC	CASSGGQEVETQYF
few	16	TRBD1	TRBV6-1	TRBJ2-7	TGTGCCAGCAGTGAGACCGGGACAGGGGACAATCACGAGCAGTACTTC	CASSETGTGDNHEQYF
.	13	.	TRBV12-3/TRBV12-4	TRBJ1-1	TGTGCCAGCAGTTTAGTCGAGCACACTGAAGCTTTCTTT	CASSLVEHTEAFF
many	16	.	TRBV24-1	TRBJ1-5	TGTGCCACCAGTGATTCGAAAAGAGGTTCAGGCCAGCCCCAGCATTTT	CATSDSKRGSGQPQHF
few	15	.	TRBV18	TRBJ2-2	TGTGCCAGCTCACGGGACACAATAAACACCGGGGAGCTGTTTTTT	CASSRDTINTGELFF
.	11	.	TRBV19	TRBJ2-1	TGTGCCAGTAGTTATCGCAATGAGCAGTTCTTC	CASSYRNEQFF
many	13	.	TRBV12-3/TRBV12-4	TRBJ2-7	TGTGCCAGTGCAGCGGGCACCTCCTACGAGCAGTACTTC	CASAAGTSYEQYF
many	14	.	TRBV2	TRBJ2-5	TGTGCCAGCAGTGTTAAGCGGAGCCGAGAGACCCAGTACTTC	CASSVKRSRETQYF
many	10	.	TRBV10-1	TRBJ2-7	TGCGCCAGCGAGCTATACGAGCAGTACTTC	CASELYEQYF
many	21	TRBD1	TRBV4-1	TRBJ2-5	TGCGCCAGCAGCCAAGATAGTATCAAGGAGATCGACAGGGTCGACGAAGAGACCCAGTACTTC	CASSQDSIKEIDRVDEETQYF
many	13	.	TRBV18	TRBJ2-1	TGTGCCAGCTCACGTGAGACTAGACCCGAGCAGTTCTTC	CASSRETRPEQFF
many	12	.	TRBV28	TRBJ1-3	TGTGCCATTCAGGGCAGGGGAAACACCATATATTTT	CAIQGRGNTIYF